A selection of T cell receptor beta chains follows, all from one sample in a study of cytomegalovirus exposure and HLA in healthy donors. Clones were sequenced by immunoSEQ multiplex PCR, and TCRdb holds only the in-frame ones, with some missing. The sample contains under 150,000 clones, 72% of which appear only once. Input material: PBMCs. All receptors derive from a man in his forties or fifties in good health and CMV-seropositive. CDR3s include the opening cysteine and the closing phenylalanine or tryptophan. A D gene is named only where the DNA matches it firmly. The size entry is marked missing in some rows and otherwise reads once, few, many or a size class.

length	V	D	J	size	DNA	CDR3
15	TRBV9	NA	TRBJ2-2	NA	TGTGCCAGCAGCGTGGGCGGGATATCGCCCGGGGAGCTGTTTTTT	CASSVGGISPGELFF
13	TRBV6-1	TRBD1	TRBJ1-2	NA	TGTGCCAGCAGAGGATGGACAGGCGGTGGCTACACCTTC	CASRGWTGGGYTF
15	TRBV19	TRBD1	TRBJ2-5	NA	TGTGCCAGTAGTGGGGGGACAGGGAGAATGGAGACCCAGTACTTC	CASSGGTGRMETQYF
11	TRBV19	NA	TRBJ1-1	NA	TGTGCCAGTAAAGGGGTGGGAGAAGCTTTCTTT	CASKGVGEAFF
15	TRBV6-6	NA	TRBJ2-7	NA	TGTGCCAGCAGTCCTCCCGCGGGACGCTCCTACGAGCAGTACTTC	CASSPPAGRSYEQYF
15	TRBV9	TRBD1	TRBJ1-6	NA	TGTGCCAGCAGCGTCGGGACAGCCTATAATTCACCCCTCCACTTT	CASSVGTAYNSPLHF
14	TRBV18	TRBD1	TRBJ2-1	NA	TGTGCCAGCTCTCGGACAGGGTTTAACAATGAGCAGTTCTTC	CASSRTGFNNEQFF
13	TRBV6-5	NA	TRBJ1-2	NA	TGTGCCAGCAGTTATCCACAGAGCTATGGCTACACCTTC	CASSYPQSYGYTF
17	TRBV9	TRBD2	TRBJ2-2	NA	TGTGCCAGCAGCGTAGGCTCCCTAGCGGGGAACACCGGGGAGCTGTTTTTT	CASSVGSLAGNTGELFF
16	TRBV6-1	TRBD2	TRBJ2-3	NA	TGTGCCAGCAGTGGTGAGCGGGGGGGCTTCACAGATACGCAGTATTTT	CASSGERGGFTDTQYF
12	TRBV6-5	NA	TRBJ1-6	once	TGTGCCAGCAGTCAATCCCTGGGCCCCCTCCACTTT	CASSQSLGPLHF
15	TRBV7-9	TRBD1	TRBJ1-5	NA	TGTGCCAGCAGCTTGGGGGACAGAAGCAATCAGCCCCAGCATTTT	CASSLGDRSNQPQHF
15	TRBV5-1	TRBD1	TRBJ2-2	NA	TGCGCCAGCAGCTTGAGGGGGCTTGACACCGGGGAGCTGTTTTTT	CASSLRGLDTGELFF
14	TRBV5-1	NA	TRBJ2-7	NA	TGCGCCAGCAGCTTGGCAAGGACTACCTACGAGCAGTACTTC	CASSLARTTYEQYF
18	TRBV19	TRBD1	TRBJ1-5	NA	TGTGCCAGTAGTATTCTACGGACAGGGGGCACGGGCAATCAGCCCCAGCATTTT	CASSILRTGGTGNQPQHF
15	TRBV7-2	TRBD2	TRBJ2-6	NA	TGTGCCAGCAGCCCGGGGGGGTCTGGGGCCAACGTCCTGACTTTC	CASSPGGSGANVLTF
13	TRBV6-5	TRBD1	TRBJ1-2	NA	TGTGCCAGCAGCGGACAGGGCGGGCATGGCTACACCTTC	CASSGQGGHGYTF
12	TRBV29-1	NA	TRBJ1-1	NA	TGCAGCGCAGTTCAGGGGTTCGCTGAAGCTTTCTTT	CSAVQGFAEAFF
15	TRBV7-9	TRBD2	TRBJ2-3	NA	TGTGCCAGCAGCTTATGGAGCGGGAGTATGGATACGCAGTATTTT	CASSLWSGSMDTQYF
15	TRBV4-1	NA	TRBJ1-6	NA	TGCGCCAGCAGCCAAGTTTGGACAGATAATTCACCCCTCCACTTT	CASSQVWTDNSPLHF
14	TRBV7-9	NA	TRBJ1-2	NA	TGTGCCAGCAGCTTAGCGGCGGGGGCCGACGGCTACACCTTC	CASSLAAGADGYTF
18	TRBV5-4	TRBD1	TRBJ1-6	NA	TGTGCCAGCAGCGCCCGACAGGGTCCTTCGCGTCGGAGTTCACCCCTCCACTTT	CASSARQGPSRRSSPLHF
15	TRBV27	NA	TRBJ1-3	NA	TGTGCCAGCAGTTTAATTAGGGGGTACGGAAACACCATATATTTT	CASSLIRGYGNTIYF
13	TRBV29-1	TRBD2	TRBJ2-1	NA	TGCAGCTTATCGACTAGCGGATACAATGAGCAGTTCTTC	CSLSTSGYNEQFF
15	TRBV6-5	TRBD1	TRBJ1-4	few	TGTGCCAGCAGCCTCAACAGGGGCCGGGGTGAAAAACTGTTTTTT	CASSLNRGRGEKLFF
15	TRBV13	TRBD2	TRBJ2-2	NA	TGTGCCAGCAGCCGGCTAGCGGGGTCCACCGGGGAGCTGTTTTTT	CASSRLAGSTGELFF
16	TRBV5-4	NA	TRBJ2-2	NA	TGTGCCAGCAGCTTGAGCGGTTACGCGAACACCGGGGAGCTGTTTTTT	CASSLSGYANTGELFF
18	TRBV4-1	TRBD2	TRBJ2-5	NA	TGCGCCAGCAGCCAAGATCGGCTAGCGGGGGGGCTAGGGGAGACCCAGTACTTC	CASSQDRLAGGLGETQYF
15	TRBV5-1	TRBD1	TRBJ2-7	NA	TGCGCCAGCAGCAAGGGACAGGAGATTACCTACGAGCAGTACTTC	CASSKGQEITYEQYF
15	TRBV14	TRBD2	TRBJ2-5	few	TGTGCCACCTCAGTGGGACTAGCGGGGAGGAAGACCCAGTACTTC	CATSVGLAGRKTQYF
16	TRBV5-1	TRBD2	TRBJ2-3	few	TGCGCCAGCAGCTCGAGACTAGCGGGGGCCCGAGATACGCAGTATTTT	CASSSRLAGARDTQYF
16	TRBV5-1	TRBD2	TRBJ2-5	NA	TGCGCCAGCAGCTCTGCGGGGGTGCGGGGGTCGGAGACCCAGTACTTC	CASSSAGVRGSETQYF
16	TRBV11-2	TRBD2	TRBJ2-3	NA	TGTGCCAGCAGCCCGGCGGCTAGCGGGAGGGCAATCACGCAGTATTTT	CASSPAASGRAITQYF
15	TRBV7-6	TRBD1	TRBJ1-1	NA	TGTGCCAGCAGCCCATTCCGGACAGGGGGCACTGAAGCTTTCTTT	CASSPFRTGGTEAFF
15	TRBV10-3	NA	TRBJ1-4	NA	TGTGCCATCAGTGAGTCGGCAGGGACTAATGAAAAACTGTTTTTT	CAISESAGTNEKLFF
16	TRBV7-9	TRBD2	TRBJ2-7	NA	TGTGCTAGCAGCTTAGGTCCCAGCGGGAGTCCTTGGGAGCAGTACTTC	CASSLGPSGSPWEQYF
15	TRBV6-5	TRBD1	TRBJ2-7	NA	TGTGCCAGCAGTTACAGGACAGGGAGCTCCTACGAGCAGTACTTC	CASSYRTGSSYEQYF
12	TRBV29-1	NA	TRBJ1-1	NA	TGCAGCGCCGGACAGTTAAGCGGCGAAGCTTTCTTT	CSAGQLSGEAFF
12	TRBV5-4	NA	TRBJ2-3	NA	TGTGCCAGCAGAACAGGGACAGATACGCAGTATTTT	CASRTGTDTQYF
16	TRBV18	NA	TRBJ1-1	few	TGTGCCAGCTCACCACCATGGGGCGAATTAAACACTGAAGCTTTCTTT	CASSPPWGELNTEAFF
15	TRBV13	NA	TRBJ1-1	NA	TGTGCCAGCAGCTTGGGTCTTTATAGGGGCACTGAAGCTTTCTTT	CASSLGLYRGTEAFF
19	TRBV9	TRBD2	TRBJ2-7	NA	TGTGCCAGCAGCCCGCAAGGTGGTGGGCTAGGGACTACTTCCTACGAGCAGTACTTC	CASSPQGGGLGTTSYEQYF
16	TRBV7-2	TRBD2	TRBJ2-2	NA	TGTGCCAGCAGCCGCCTTGGCAGCGGGAGCTGGGGGGAGCTGTTTTTT	CASSRLGSGSWGELFF
16	TRBV7-2	TRBD1	TRBJ2-3	once	TGTGCCAGCAGCATAGGTGGACAGGGTTTGAGGGATACGCAGTATTTT	CASSIGGQGLRDTQYF
12	TRBV11-3	NA	TRBJ2-7	NA	TGTGCCAGCAGCTTAGAGCTAGCGCAACAGTACTTC	CASSLELAQQYF
14	TRBV18	TRBD2	TRBJ2-1	NA	TGTGCCAGCGGACTAGCGGGGTCATACAATGAGCAGTTCTTC	CASGLAGSYNEQFF
14	TRBV10-3	NA	TRBJ2-5	NA	TGTGCCATCAGTGAGTCTAGAACTTCCAAGACCCAGTACTTC	CAISESRTSKTQYF
18	TRBV4-1	NA	TRBJ1-6	NA	TGCGCCAGCAGCCTATTTGGAAGGGTAGGAACGGGAAATTCACCCCTCCACTTT	CASSLFGRVGTGNSPLHF
15	TRBV7-9	NA	TRBJ2-1	NA	TGTGCCAGCAGCTTAGTCGCGGGTACCTACAATGAGCAGTTCTTC	CASSLVAGTYNEQFF
16	TRBV4-1	TRBD2	TRBJ2-1	NA	TGCGCCAGCAGCAAGACTAGCGGGGGGGCGGTCGATGAGCAGTTCTTC	CASSKTSGGAVDEQFF